This TCR beta chain was retrieved from a study of T cells in localized non-small cell lung cancer. Study-wide findings and caveats: In adjacent lung, a median roughly 57 of the top 100 tumor clones were found.

In the case of this clone: The antigen remains unidentified.

Sequencing used immunoSEQ multiplex PCR; TCRdb keeps in-frame clones, though not all of them. The data show 35,000 to 40,000 clones, over 80% seen once. The V and J ends lost 3 bases and 1 base, in that order; junction bases with no gene match: 2. The germline V gene encodes CDR1 SGHRS and CDR2 YFSETQ. CDR3 length: 15 residues. The chain links TRBV5-1 to TRBJ2-2, with 8 bases lining up with TRBD2. The source of this sequence is a woman aged 40 to 75 with stage I lung adenocarcinoma. This specimen was peripheral blood, taken before any cancer treatment. The CDR3 is CASSSTSGNTGELFF. CDR3 coding DNA: TGCGCCAGCAGCTCTACTAGCGGGAACACCGGGGAGCTGTTTTTT.